This TCR beta chain was documented in a study of OX40 agonist ivuxolimab in advanced cancers. This clone showed up just once. The antigen is undetermined. Measured with immunoSEQ multiplex PCR; TCRdb has only the in-frame clones, and not every one. The data hold 65,000 to 100,000 clones, with 90% observed a single time. V lost 2 bases and J lost 13, with 21 bases in between. The CDR3 has 14 residues. Germline CDR1 and CDR2: SGHRS and YFSETQ. Findings and caveats of the study: At 0.1 to 3.0 mg/kg, clonal expansion of CD4+ and CD8+ blood T cells had occurred by week 6.

Specimen: CD4+ or CD8+ T cells sorted from blood, collected in a trial of the OX40 agonist ivuxolimab. The chain is built from TRBV5-1 and TRBJ1-2; D might be TRBD1 (5 bases). This TCR came from an adult with an advanced solid tumor such as melanoma, head and neck, liver or kidney cancer. CDR3 protein: CASSFQGSSSALTF. In nucleotides, the CDR3 is TGCGCCAGCAGCTTTCAGGGATCGTCTAGCGCGCTCACCTTC. The variable domain in full, with the rest retrieved from reference TRBV5-1 and TRBJ1-2, is KAGVTQTPRYLIKTRGQQVTLSCSPISGHRSVSWYQQTPGQGLQFLFEYFSETQRNKGNFPGRFSGRQFSNSRSEMNVSTLELGDSALYLCASSFQGSSSALTFGSGTRLTVV.